These 9 T cell receptor beta chains were all obtained from the same sample, sequenced in a study of PD-1 blockade in classical Hodgkin lymphoma (TCRdb year 2020). The protocol used for the library was the immunoSEQ multiplex PCR assay. TCRdb's version of the immuneACCESS table is confined to in-frame rearrangements and falls short of the full clone set. An unresolved V gene accounts for under half of the shortfall where checked; the remainder is of unknown origin. Here the sample has 13,000 to 15,000 clones; approximately 81% occur a single time. The ten largest clones add up to approximately 16% of the sample. The intended sense of this specimen's time point label: cycle 4 day 1 (C4D1), after five to seven weeks of nivolumab. All trial patients had relapsed after autologous stem cell transplantation, with cohorts A, B and C differing in prior brentuximab vedotin exposure. The sample consisted of peripheral blood mononuclear cells (PBMCs), taken before the fourth cycle of nivolumab. The receptor set was obtained from a human donor with classical Hodgkin lymphoma.

V gene TRBV20-1 combines with J gene TRBJ2-5; D is unresolved. With 5 bases removed from V and 3 bases from J, the gap between germline ends came to 4 bases. Germline lookup yields CDR1 DFQATT and CDR2 SNEGSKA (reference sequence). The CDR3 totals 10 residues. In nucleotides, the CDR3 is TGCAGTGCTGGGGAAGAGACCCAGTACTTC. Its translation: CSAGEETQYF.

The chain joins TRBV19 to TRBJ2-2, with 7 bases aligning to TRBD1. With 7 bases clipped from V and 1 base from J, the junction kept 18 bases outside the gene matches. The CDR3 totals 19 residues. Germline CDR1 reads LNHDA; CDR2 reads SQIVND (reference sequence). The CDR3 loop reads CASKQVWDAGTVNTGELFF. CDR3 sequence (DNA): TGTGCCAGTAAGCAAGTGTGGGACGCCGGGACAGTGAACACCGGGGAGCTGTTTTTT.

The chain carries TRBV4-3 and TRBJ2-6; 8 positions agree with TRBD1. Trimming removed 0 bases from V and 4 bases from J; junction bases left unmatched: 5. The CDR3 has 17 residues. Germline lookup yields CDR1 LGHNA and CDR2 YSLEER. Here the CDR3 DNA reads TGCGCCAGCAGCCAAGATGGGGACAGGTTGGGGGCCAACGTCCTGACTTTC. This encodes CASSQDGDRLGANVLTF.

The genes are TRBV10-2 and TRBJ1-3; the D is unclear. The germline V gene has CDR1 WSHSY and CDR2 SAAADI. With 3 bases removed from V and 4 bases from J, the gap between germline ends came to 13 bases. The CDR3 consists of 15 residues. CDR3: CASSDGGSSGNTIYF. The CDR3 DNA reads TGCGCCAGCAGTGACGGCGGGAGCTCAGGAAACACCATATATTTT.

The CDR3 coding sequence is TGCGCCAGCAGCCAAGATAGGGTACGGACCGGGGAGCTGTTTTTT. This sequence encodes CASSQDRVRTGELFF. The V gene is TRBV4-3, the J gene TRBJ2-2; D gene ambiguous. V lost 0 bases, J lost 5 bases, and 10 bases lay in between. CDR1 is LGHNA and CDR2 is YSLEER in the germline V gene. CDR3 length equals 15 residues.

The chain joins TRBV28 to TRBJ1-5, with D uncertain. CDR1 is MDHEN, CDR2 SYDVKM, per germline. Deletions cut 0 bases from V and 7 bases from J, with 4 bases between. The CDR3 is 12 amino acids. The CDR3 loop is CASSLWGQPQHF. The CDR3 DNA reads TGTGCCAGCAGTTTATGGGGCCAGCCCCAGCATTTT. Variable domain in full (rest from reference TRBV28 and TRBJ1-5): DVKVTQSSRYLVKRTGEKVFLECVQDMDHENMFWYRQDPGLGLRLIYFSYDVKMKEKGDIPEGYSVSREKKERFSLILESASTNQTSMYLCASSLWGQPQHFGDGTRLSIL.

V is TRBV28 and J is TRBJ2-5; 7 bases are a match to TRBD1. With V trimmed by 5 bases and J by 8 bases, 17 bases remained unmatched. The germline V gene encodes CDR1 MDHEN and CDR2 SYDVKM. CDR3 length: 16 residues. CDR3 bases: TGTGCCAGCAGTCCATCGACAGGGCGTGGAAGAGAAACCCAGTACTTC. Protein product: CASSPSTGRGRETQYF.

This clone came up a few times. V is TRBV2 and J is TRBJ2-1, with D possibly being TRBD1 (6 bases). The CDR3 contains 15 residues. Looked up from germline, CDR1 is SNHLY and CDR2 is FYNNEI. V lost 3 bases and J lost 8, with 17 bases in between. CDR3 nucleotides: TGTGCCAGCAGTGACGAACAGGGTGGGGGTTATGAGCAGTTCTTC. Amino acid sequence: CASSDEQGGGYEQFF.

This clone appeared a single time. V is TRBV27 and J is TRBJ2-7; D not resolved. V was clipped by 2 bases and J by 1 base, with 6 bases between them. Germline CDR1 and CDR2: MNHEY and SMNVEV (reference sequence). The CDR3 totals 13 residues. This CDR3 is CASSLQNSYEQYF. The CDR3 bases are TGTGCCAGCAGTTTACAGAATTCCTACGAGCAGTACTTC.